Listed below are T cell receptor beta chains from one sample, sequenced in a study of response to subunit inactivated influenza vaccine. MiXCR was run by TCRdb on the RT-PCR reads, yielding one entry per CDR3 protein. This sample has almost 250,000 distinct CDR3 sequences; 9.5% to 15% occur once, and the top ten carry 7.8%. The source material was non-naive T cells sorted from PBMCs, sampled roughly 15 days before vaccination. The origin of the receptors is a man aged 45 to 65 who received an inactivated influenza vaccine. CDR3s include the opening cysteine and the closing phenylalanine or tryptophan. The D gene is left open where the match is weak. Expanded clones get a size class; other rows say once, few or many, or leave the size out.

cdr3_nt cdr3_aa v_call clone_size d_call j_call
TGTGCCACCAGTGAAGGTGCCTTCTCCTACAATGAGCAGTTCTTC CATSEGAFSYNEQFF TRBV24-1 few NA TRBJ2-1
TGTGCCAGCTCACCCTCGGGACAGCCTAATCAGCCCCAGCATTTT CASSPSGQPNQPQHF TRBV18 NA TRBD1 TRBJ1-5
TGTGCCAGCAGTCCCGCCTTGAACACTGAAGCTTTCTTT CASSPALNTEAFF TRBV6-1 NA NA TRBJ1-1
TGCGCCAGCAGCTTGGATCCCCACGGTGAAGCTTTCTTT CASSLDPHGEAFF TRBV5-1 few NA TRBJ1-1
TGCGCCAGCAGCTTGGACAGGGGGCACTACGAGCAGTACTTC CASSLDRGHYEQYF TRBV5-1 many TRBD1 TRBJ2-7
TGTGCCAGCGAGTCTAGCACAGATACGCAGTATTTT CASESSTDTQYF TRBV28 many NA TRBJ2-3
TGTGCCAGCAGAAATACGGGACAGGGGGGGTACGAGCAGTACTTC CASRNTGQGGYEQYF TRBV6-1 few TRBD1 TRBJ2-7
TGCGCCAGCAGCTTGGACAGGGGGTCCGAGCAGTACTTC CASSLDRGSEQYF TRBV5-1 many TRBD1 TRBJ2-7
TGCGCCAGCAGCCCCGAACCTCTTTCTGGGGCCAACGTCCTGACTTTC CASSPEPLSGANVLTF TRBV5-1 once NA TRBJ2-6
TGTGCCAGCAGTTCCACCGCGGACAGGGGCTATGGCTACACCTTC CASSSTADRGYGYTF TRBV6-5 few TRBD1 TRBJ1-2
TGCAGTGCTAGGGATCCCCGAGGAGCGGGGGTATACGAGCAGTACTTC CSARDPRGAGVYEQYF TRBV20-1 NA TRBD2 TRBJ2-7
TGTGCCAGCAGCCCCCTTACAGGCGTGGCACAAGCTTTCTTT CASSPLTGVAQAFF TRBV7-2 few NA TRBJ1-1
TGTGCCAGCTCACCAGAGGGTTTTGACCGCGAGCAGTACTTC CASSPEGFDREQYF TRBV18 many NA TRBJ2-7
TGTGCCAGTAGTTCCGGACAGGTATGGTATCAGCCCCAGCATTTT CASSSGQVWYQPQHF TRBV19 NA TRBD1 TRBJ1-5
TGCGCCAGCAGCCCCAAAGCGGGAGGCGCCTACAATGAGCAGTTCTTC CASSPKAGGAYNEQFF TRBV4-1 NA TRBD2 TRBJ2-1
TGTGCCAGCAGCCACCGGACAGGGCTCCAAGAGACCCAGTACTTC CASSHRTGLQETQYF TRBV7-9 NA TRBD1 TRBJ2-5
TGTGCCAGCAGCTTCACTAGCGGCCCGGTTGAGCAGTTCTTC CASSFTSGPVEQFF TRBV7-2 few TRBD2 TRBJ2-1
TGTGCCATTCAGCAGGGATTTGGTTTGCATGAGCAGTTCTTC CAIQQGFGLHEQFF TRBV10-3 many NA TRBJ2-1
TGTGCCAGCAGCTTAGCGCCGGGGGTGGGGGATACCCAGTACTTC CASSLAPGVGDTQYF TRBV7-6 NA NA TRBJ2-5
TGCAGTGCTGCGGGGGGGACTGGCACAGATACGCAGTATTTT CSAAGGTGTDTQYF TRBV20-1 NA TRBD2 TRBJ2-3
TGCGCCAGCAGCCAAGGAGCCGAGCAGTACTTC CASSQGAEQYF TRBV4-1 many NA TRBJ2-7
TGTGCCAGCACAGCGAAGTACGAGCAGTACTTC CASTAKYEQYF TRBV28 NA NA TRBJ2-7
TGTGCCAGCTCACCACCGACAGATAATTCACCCCTCCACTTT CASSPPTDNSPLHF TRBV18 NA NA TRBJ1-6
TGTGCCAGCAGCTTAAGAGGGACTAGCGGGGGGCAGGAGCAGTTCTTC CASSLRGTSGGQEQFF TRBV7-2 few TRBD2 TRBJ2-1
TGTGCCAGCAGCCAAGTGCGGTCTAGCGGGTACAATGAGCAGTTCTTC CASSQVRSSGYNEQFF TRBV14 NA TRBD2 TRBJ2-1
TGTGCCAGCAGCTCGACAGGGTCTTCGTATGGCTACACCTTC CASSSTGSSYGYTF TRBV13 NA TRBD1 TRBJ1-2
TGTGCCAGCAGTTTTCTGGGGTCCCCACAAGATACGCAGTATTTT CASSFLGSPQDTQYF TRBV12-3/TRBV12-4 many NA TRBJ2-3
TGTGCCAGCAGTTACCAGATAGCGGGAGTTGGAGATACGCAGTATTTT CASSYQIAGVGDTQYF TRBV6-2/TRBV6-3 NA TRBD2 TRBJ2-3
TGTGCCAGCGGAACGGGACAGAGGAACACTGAAGCTTTCTTT CASGTGQRNTEAFF TRBV9 few TRBD1 TRBJ1-1
TGCGCCAGCAGCCAAGGTGTTGACAGGGGGTGGAATGAGCAGTTCTTC CASSQGVDRGWNEQFF TRBV4-3 few TRBD1 TRBJ2-1
TGTGCCAGCAGCCGTGGGACTAGCCTAGGCCAAGAGACCCAGTACTTC CASSRGTSLGQETQYF TRBV7-9 NA TRBD2 TRBJ2-5
TGTGCCATGGGCTTGCCCGGGGGCCCTGAAGCTTTCTTT CAMGLPGGPEAFF TRBV5-5 NA NA TRBJ1-1
TGCAGTGCTAGAGGGGACTGGAGCTCTGGAAACACCATATATTTT CSARGDWSSGNTIYF TRBV20-1 few NA TRBJ1-3
TGTGCCAGCAGCTTCACAAACAATCAGCCCCAGCATTTT CASSFTNNQPQHF TRBV7-9 few NA TRBJ1-5
TGTGCCAGCAGTTTGGACGGCCTCGGGACCCAGTACTTC CASSLDGLGTQYF TRBV12-3/TRBV12-4 many NA TRBJ2-5